This note documents a single T cell receptor (beta chain) sequence. Germline values: CDR1 SGDLS, CDR2 YYNGEE. The CDR3 runs 15 residues. J was trimmed by 6 bases and V by 3 bases; bases with no gene match: 10. In the source study's methods: Researchers report that nucleated cell counts were estimated from reference gene primer amplification. Clones were read by immunoSEQ multiplex PCR, and TCRdb kept only the in-frame ones, dropping some. V and J calls and clone size are given by that table; D and trimming were obtained from the DNA. The data show some 180,000 clones, with roughly 85% seen just once and 8.2% held by the top ten. This sample is part of a study of blood T cell repertoires in COVID-19.

The chain recombines TRBV9 with TRBJ2-3; 7 bases match TRBD1. The clonotype originates from a woman aged 55-75 years with acute or convalescent COVID-19. The sequenced material came from peripheral blood. The CDR3 sequence is CASSATQGRADTQYF. CDR3 DNA: TGTGCCAGCAGCGCAACACAGGGGCGGGCCGATACGCAGTATTTT.